The TCR beta chain under discussion was sequenced for a study of OX40 agonist ivuxolimab in advanced cancers. For context, the study as a whole: Ivuxolimab was an agonistic, fully human IgG2 monoclonal antibody directed against OX40 (CD134), a costimulatory receptor. Partial responses were achieved by three dose-escalation patients, of whom one had hepatocellular carcinoma and two had cutaneous melanoma. The paper covers the monotherapy dose-escalation part of the phase I ivuxolimab trial, which included N ≈ 57 patients. Intravenous ivuxolimab was administered to patients every 2 weeks at six dose levels: 0.01, 0.1, 0.3, 1.5, 3 and 10 mg/kg. Of the approximately 50 dose-escalation patients, hepatocellular carcinoma was present in about 20, melanoma in some 15, renal cell carcinoma in 9 and head and neck cancer in 9. Peripheral TCRbeta sequencing aimed to test whether ivuxolimab altered TCR sequence diversity and caused clonal T-cell expansion. Prior anti-PD-1, anti-PD-L1 or anti-CTLA-4 therapy was permitted, and checkpoint inhibitors had been received by about 44% of dose-escalation patients. The dose-escalation cohort was about 83% male with a mean age of 60 years, ranging from roughly 20 to 80. The research as a whole found: Low levels of normalized T-cell clonal expansion were also seen in some patients who did not respond. Which antigens the clonally expanded peripheral T cells were specific for was not determined. After ivuxolimab, more expanded clones were found on average in CD8+ T cells than in CD4+ T cells. At doses from 0.1 to 3.0 mg/kg, clonal expansion was seen in both CD4+ and CD8+ blood T cells between baseline and week 6. In the 0.1-3.0 mg/kg groups, partial responders were among the patients with the lowest normalized peripheral clonal expansion, particularly in CD8+ T cells.

For sequencing of the TCRbeta CDR3 region, genomic DNA was extracted from the sorted cells. The immunoSEQ Assay was used to sequence the TCRbeta CDR3 regions. The clones in this table, taken by TCRdb from immuneACCESS, are in-frame only. Not every clone is retained; where verified, under half of the shortfall comes from an unresolved V gene, and the cause of the rest is unknown. A total of about 100,000 clones appear in this sample, 94% of them only once. About 0.18% of the sample goes to the ten largest clones. This clone was recorded once. The target of this receptor is not known. Base qualities are not provided; no much larger clone lies one nucleotide away. Patients with autoimmune disease history or receiving systemic immunosuppression were excluded from the trial. Peripheral blood for TCR sequencing was collected from all dose cohorts at baseline, on cycle 4 day 1, and on cycle 7 day 1. The samples were drawn from a first-in-human, open-label, multicenter phase I dose-escalation trial of ivuxolimab. Adults with locally advanced or metastatic melanoma, renal cell, hepatocellular, or head and neck squamous cell carcinoma were enrolled in the trial. Before TCR sequencing, CD4+ T cells and CD8+ T cells from peripheral blood were sorted into separate populations.

A distance of 11 bases separates the germline ends of V and J, which lose 7 bases and 5 bases respectively. CDR1 is given as SGHTA and CDR2 as FQGNSA, both from the germline V gene. The cysteine opens and the phenylalanine closes a CDR3 of 12 amino acids. The kept DNA is CDR3 alone, 36 bases in frame from the first base. The sequencing used CD4+ or CD8+ T cells sorted from blood, collected in a trial of the OX40 agonist ivuxolimab. The TCR sequence derives from an adult with an advanced solid tumor such as melanoma, head and neck, liver or kidney cancer. The chain uses TRBV7-2 and TRBJ1-1; the D gene identity is not certain. Here is the DNA: TGTGCCAGCATCCTCGTGGGGACTGAAGCTTTCTTT. It specifies CASILVGTEAFF.